This TCR beta chain is from a study of response to subunit inactivated influenza vaccine. Study results and limitations: Each seasonal flu vaccination may recruit only limited new T cells, authors suggested.

In TCRdb, the RT-PCR reads were re-called with MiXCR into one record per CDR3 protein. The sample contains hundreds of thousands of distinct CDR3 sequences, 12% to 15% of which appear only once. The CDR3 spans 15 residues. CDR1 and CDR2 from the germline V gene are MGHRA and YSYEKL. V shed 1 base and J shed 3 bases, with 13 bases lying between them. A word on this clonotype: Antigen unknown.

The source was PBMCs from blood, collected about 14 days before vaccination. The clonotype comes from a middle-aged man who received an inactivated influenza vaccine. The chain employs TRBV4-1 and TRBJ2-7, with unresolved D. CDR3 sequence: CASSQGSELSYEQYF. In nucleotides, the CDR3 is TGCGCCAGCAGCCAAGGGTCAGAACTCAGCTACGAGCAGTACTTC.